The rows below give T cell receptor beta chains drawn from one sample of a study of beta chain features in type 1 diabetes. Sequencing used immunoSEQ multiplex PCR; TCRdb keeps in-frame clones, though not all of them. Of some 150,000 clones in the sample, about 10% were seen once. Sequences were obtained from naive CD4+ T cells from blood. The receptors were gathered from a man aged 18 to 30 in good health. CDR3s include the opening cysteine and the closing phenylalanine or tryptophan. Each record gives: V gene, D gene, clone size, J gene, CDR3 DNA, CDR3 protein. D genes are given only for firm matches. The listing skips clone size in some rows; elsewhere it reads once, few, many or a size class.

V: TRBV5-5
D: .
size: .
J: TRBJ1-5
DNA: TGTGCCAGCAGCTTGTCGGGGGGCAATCAGCCCCAGCATTTT
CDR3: CASSLSGGNQPQHF

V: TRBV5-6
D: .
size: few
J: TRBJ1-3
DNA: TGTGCCAGCAGCCTCCGTGGGCCTGGAAACACCATATATTTT
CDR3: CASSLRGPGNTIYF

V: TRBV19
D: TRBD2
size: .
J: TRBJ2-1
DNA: TGTGCCAGTAACCCTAGCGGGGCGAGCTCCTACAATGAGCAGTTCTTC
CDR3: CASNPSGASSYNEQFF

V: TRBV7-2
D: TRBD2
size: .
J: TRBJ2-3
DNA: TGTGCCAGCAGCTTTAGGCGGGGGGCGGGAGATACGCAGTATTTT
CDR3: CASSFRRGAGDTQYF

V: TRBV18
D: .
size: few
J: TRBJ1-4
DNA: TGTGCCAGCTCAGCAGGGGACACAACTAATGAAAAACTGTTTTTT
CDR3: CASSAGDTTNEKLFF

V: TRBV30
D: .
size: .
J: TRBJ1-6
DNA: TGTGCCTGGAGTATCGGGTTCTCCTATAATTCACCCCTCCACTTT
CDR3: CAWSIGFSYNSPLHF

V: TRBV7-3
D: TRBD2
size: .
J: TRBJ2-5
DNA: TGTGCCAGCAGCTTAGGGGGGGTAAGGGAGACCCAGTACTTC
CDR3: CASSLGGVRETQYF

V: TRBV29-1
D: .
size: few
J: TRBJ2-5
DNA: TGCAGCGTGGGGCCCGCGGGGAGGGAGACCCAGTACTTC
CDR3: CSVGPAGRETQYF

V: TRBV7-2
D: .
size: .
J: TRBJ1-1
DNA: TGTGCCAGCACCCTTCAGGGGCTCACTGAAGCTTTCTTT
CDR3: CASTLQGLTEAFF

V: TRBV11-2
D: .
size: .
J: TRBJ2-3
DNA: TGTGCCAGCAGCGATAGAAGACAGATCCTTTTAACCCCGCAGTATTTT
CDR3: CASSDRRQILLTPQYF

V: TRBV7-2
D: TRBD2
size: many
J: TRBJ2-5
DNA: TGTGCCGGTAGCGGGGGGGCGTCGGAGACCCAGTACTTC
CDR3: CAGSGGASETQYF

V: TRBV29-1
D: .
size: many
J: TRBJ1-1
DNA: TGCAGCGCTACGACCGGGATGAACACTGAAGCTTTCTTT
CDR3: CSATTGMNTEAFF

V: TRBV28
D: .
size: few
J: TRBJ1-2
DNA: TGTGCCAGCAGTTTATGGGCAAACTATGGCTACACCTTC
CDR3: CASSLWANYGYTF

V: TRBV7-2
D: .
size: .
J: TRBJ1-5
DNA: TGTGCCAGCAGCTCGAAGTCCGGGTTTCAGCCCCAGCATTTT
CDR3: CASSSKSGFQPQHF

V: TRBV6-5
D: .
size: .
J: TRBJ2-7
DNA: TGTGCCAGCAGTTCGGGACACGGGACCTACGAGCAGTACTTC
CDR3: CASSSGHGTYEQYF

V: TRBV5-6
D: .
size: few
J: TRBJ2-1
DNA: TGTGCCAGCAGCCCACTGGCAGGGTTCGATGAGCAGTTCTTC
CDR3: CASSPLAGFDEQFF

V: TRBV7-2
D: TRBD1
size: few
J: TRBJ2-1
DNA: TGTGCCAGCAGCCCTGGGACAGACTTAAACAATGAGCAGTTCTTC
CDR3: CASSPGTDLNNEQFF

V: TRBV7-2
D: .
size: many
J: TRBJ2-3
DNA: TGTGCCAGCAGCTTATTCGTGGGGGCTAGCACAGATACGCAGTATTTT
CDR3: CASSLFVGASTDTQYF

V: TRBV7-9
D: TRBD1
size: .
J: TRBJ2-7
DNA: TGTGCCAGCAGCTTAGCCCTCGGGACAGCTATCTACGAGCAGTACTTC
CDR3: CASSLALGTAIYEQYF

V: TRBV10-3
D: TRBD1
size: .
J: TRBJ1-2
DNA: TGTGCCGCCCGGGGACAGGGATATGGCTACACCTTC
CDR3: CAARGQGYGYTF